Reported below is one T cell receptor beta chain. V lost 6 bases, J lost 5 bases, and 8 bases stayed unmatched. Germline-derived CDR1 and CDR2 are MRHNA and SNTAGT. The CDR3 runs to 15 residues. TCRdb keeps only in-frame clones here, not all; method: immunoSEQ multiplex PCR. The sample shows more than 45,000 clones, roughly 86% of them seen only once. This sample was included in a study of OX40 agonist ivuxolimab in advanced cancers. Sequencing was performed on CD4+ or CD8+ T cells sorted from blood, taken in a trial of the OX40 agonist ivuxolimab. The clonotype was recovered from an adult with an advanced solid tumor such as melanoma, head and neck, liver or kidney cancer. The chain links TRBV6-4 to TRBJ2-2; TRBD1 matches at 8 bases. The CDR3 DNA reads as TGTGCCAGCAGCGCCCAGGGGGCTCAGACCGGGGAGCTGTTTTTT. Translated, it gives CASSAQGAQTGELFF.